Below, 8 T cell receptor beta chains from the same sample are listed, as sequenced in a study of T cell repertoires in cytomegalovirus infection. TCRdb re-derived calls from the reads in MiXCR, one entry per CDR3 protein. The sample yields a few hundred thousand distinct CDR3 sequences, more than 8% seen once. Material: PBMCs. The source of these receptors is a human donor in good health (CMV status not recorded). Some clones in this sample may be carry-over from other donors' samples.

The chain links TRBV4-3 to TRBJ1-2, with 8 nucleotides matching TRBD1. Losses at the gene ends were 0 bases for V and 4 bases for J; bases not matched to a gene: 4. This CDR3 has 15 residues. Germline V gene data show CDR1 as LGHNA and CDR2 as YSLEER. CDR3 coding DNA: TGCGCCAGCAGCCAAGATCAGGGGGCGGGCTATGGCTACACCTTC. Protein product: CASSQDQGAGYGYTF.

There are a few counts of this clonotype. The V call is TRBV6-5, the J call TRBJ2-1; weak D call: TRBD1 (5 bases). CDR3 length: 14 amino acids. With 5 bases removed from V and 7 bases from J, the gap between germline ends came to 15 bases. In germline, CDR1 is MNHEY, CDR2 SVGAGI. The CDR3, as DNA: TGTGCCAGCAGTCTACGCCAGGGTGGGAATGAGCAGTTCTTC. Translated, it gives CASSLRQGGNEQFF.

This clonotype has just a few counts. This chain uses TRBV6-8 with TRBJ2-7, with TRBD1 identical over 8 bases. Per germline, CDR1 MNHGY and CDR2 SAAAGT. Unmatched junction bases numbered 12, after V lost 6 bases and J lost 2 bases. The CDR3 extends over 16 amino acids. The CDR3 region is CASRNRQGAATYEQYF. In nucleotides, the CDR3 is TGTGCCAGCAGGAATCGGCAGGGGGCGGCGACCTACGAGCAGTACTTC.

This clonotype was picked up many times. This sequence joins TRBV7-2 and TRBJ2-5; TRBD2 matches at 12 bases. The junction had 11 bases not matched to a gene; V was cut back by 5 bases and J by 10 bases. The V gene's germline CDR1 is SGHTA and CDR2 FQGNSA. CDR3 length: 15 amino acids. The CDR3 DNA follows: TGTGCCAGCAGCCCACCTCGGACTAGCGGGGTCCGCCAGTACTTC. Encoded protein: CASSPPRTSGVRQYF.

This clonotype was counted ten times or more. This chain connects TRBV7-2 to TRBJ2-3; 9 bases fit TRBD2. This CDR3 has 18 amino acids. The ends lost 4 bases at V and 4 bases at J; junction bases unmatched: 15. Germline-derived CDR1 and CDR2 are SGHTA and FQGNSA. The CDR3 spells CASSSPPVGTSPPDTQYF. The CDR3 DNA reads TGTGCCAGCAGCTCCCCCCCTGTAGGGACTAGCCCCCCAGATACGCAGTATTTT. The full variable domain, in which reference TRBV7-2 and TRBJ2-3 provide the parts outside the CDR3, is GAGVSQSPSNKVTEKGKDVELRCDPISGHTALYWYRQSLGQGLEFLIYFQGNSAPDKSGLPSDRFSAERTGGSVSTLTIQRTQQEDSAVYLCASSSPPVGTSPPDTQYFGPGTRLTVL.

The chain has TRBV9 and TRBJ2-2; perhaps D is TRBD1 or TRBD2 (5 bases each). This CDR3 has 14 amino acids. Trimming took 2 bases from V and 0 from J, leaving 5 bases between them. Germline CDR1 reads SGDLS; CDR2 reads YYNGEE. The CDR3 DNA is TGTGCCAGCAGCGTGGGACCGAACACCGGGGAGCTGTTTTTT. Its translation is CASSVGPNTGELFF.

This clonotype was observed a few times. The chain employs TRBV7-2 and TRBJ1-2; 7 nucleotides align to TRBD1. Germline V gene sequence: CDR1 SGHTA, CDR2 FQGNSA. The trim removed 5 bases at V and 5 bases at J, leaving 8 bases unmatched. The CDR3 length is 14 residues. The CDR3 DNA follows: TGTGCCAGCAGCACGGGACAGAGAATTTATGGCTACACCTTC. Its protein product is CASSTGQRIYGYTF.

This clonotype was seen a handful of times. One end of the junction varies from germline; a read error may be responsible. The chain has TRBV6-9 and TRBJ1-2; possibly TRBD1 for D (5 bases). Per germline, CDR1 MNHGY and CDR2 SVAAGI. This CDR3 contains 13 residues. DNA for the CDR3: TGTGCCAGCAGTGATTCAGGGATATATGGCTACACCTTC. Translating gives CASSDSGIYGYTF.